This is a list of T cell receptor beta chains from one sample in a study of blood T cell repertoires in COVID-19. Here immunoSEQ multiplex PCR was the method, and the copy in TCRdb shows in-frame clones only, minus some. The sample has about 140,000 clones; around 90% are singletons. Sequencing was performed on peripheral blood. These receptors were taken from a man aged 65 to 79 with acute or convalescent COVID-19. CDR3s include the opening cysteine and the closing phenylalanine or tryptophan. The order of the fields is V gene, CDR3 protein.

>TRBV25-1
CASSGGTSYNEQFF
>TRBV24-1
CATSEAGTGGGNEQFF
>TRBV10-3
CATATGTGNQPQHF
>TRBV5-1
CASSPGTGVAGELFF
>TRBV6-5
CASSYSWRSGNEQFF
>TRBV20-1
CSASPIWEGSQETQYF
>TRBV6-5
CASRRDIYSNQPQHF
>TRBV12-3/TRBV12-4
CASSWDSDQPQHF
>TRBV12-1
CASSILAGGQTGELFF
>TRBV24-1
CATSSWAVGYTF
>TRBV2
CASRFTGGRFDEQFF
>TRBV27
CASSSGGTYNSPLHF
>TRBV5-4
CASSLIGSAAETQYF
>TRBV27
CASSPWADRQRRLFF
>TRBV5-1
CASSSGVLYQETQYF
>TRBV19
CASQRGKTYEQYF
>TRBV3-1/TRBV3-2
CASSPTGTEAFF
>TRBV11-2
CASSSRRQGNSGNTIYF
>TRBV7-3
CASSSTSTGELFF
>TRBV30
CAWSQIGQGATEAFF